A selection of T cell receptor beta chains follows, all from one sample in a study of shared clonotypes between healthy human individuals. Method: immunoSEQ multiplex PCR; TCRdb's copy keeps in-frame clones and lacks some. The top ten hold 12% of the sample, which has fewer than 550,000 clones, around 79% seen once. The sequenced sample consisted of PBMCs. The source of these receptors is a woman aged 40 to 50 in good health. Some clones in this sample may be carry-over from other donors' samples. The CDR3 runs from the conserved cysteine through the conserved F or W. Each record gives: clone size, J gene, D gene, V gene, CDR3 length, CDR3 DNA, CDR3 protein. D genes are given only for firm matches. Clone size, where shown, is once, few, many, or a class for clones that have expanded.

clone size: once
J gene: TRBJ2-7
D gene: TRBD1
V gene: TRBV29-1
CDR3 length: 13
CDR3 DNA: TGCAGCGGGAGTGGGGGACAGAGCTACGAGCAGTACTTC
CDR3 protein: CSGSGGQSYEQYF

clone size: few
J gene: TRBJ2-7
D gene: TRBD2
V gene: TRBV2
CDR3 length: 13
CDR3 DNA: TGTGCCAGCAGTGAGGAGACGGCGGGAGGGCAGTACTTC
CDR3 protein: CASSEETAGGQYF

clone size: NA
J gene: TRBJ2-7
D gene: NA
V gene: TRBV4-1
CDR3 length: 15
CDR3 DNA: TGCGCCAGCAGCCAAGAGGGACGGGAGTCCTACGAGCAGTACTTC
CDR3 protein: CASSQEGRESYEQYF

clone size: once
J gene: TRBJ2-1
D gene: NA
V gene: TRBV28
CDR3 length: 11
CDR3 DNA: TGTGCCAGCAGTTTTGGACATGAGCAGTTCTTC
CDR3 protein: CASSFGHEQFF

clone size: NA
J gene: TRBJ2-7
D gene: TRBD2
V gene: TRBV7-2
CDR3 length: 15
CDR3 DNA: TGTGCCAGCAGCCGTTTAGCGGGCCCCTCCTACGAGCAGTACTTC
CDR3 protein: CASSRLAGPSYEQYF

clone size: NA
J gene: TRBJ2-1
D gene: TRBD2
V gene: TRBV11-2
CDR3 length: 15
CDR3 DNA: TGTGCCAGCAGCCCGCGAAGCGGGAGTGGGAATGAGCAGTTCTTC
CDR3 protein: CASSPRSGSGNEQFF

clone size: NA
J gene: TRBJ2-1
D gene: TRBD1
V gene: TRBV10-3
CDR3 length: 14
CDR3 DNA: TGTGCCATCAGTGAGTCGGGACAGGGCTATGAGCAGTTCTTC
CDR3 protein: CAISESGQGYEQFF

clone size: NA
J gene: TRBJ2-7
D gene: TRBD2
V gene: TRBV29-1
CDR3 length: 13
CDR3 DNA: TGCAGCGTTGTGGGGACTAGCTCCTACGAGCAGTACTTC
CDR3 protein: CSVVGTSSYEQYF

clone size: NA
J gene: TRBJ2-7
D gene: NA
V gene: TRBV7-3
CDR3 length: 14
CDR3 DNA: TGTGCCAGCAGCTTGCGTCCTAGCAACTACGAGCAGTACTTC
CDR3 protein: CASSLRPSNYEQYF

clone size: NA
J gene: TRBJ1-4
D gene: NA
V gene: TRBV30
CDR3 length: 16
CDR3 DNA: TGTGCCTGGAGCCCCGGAACGGGGGCGACTAATGAAAAACTGTTTTTT
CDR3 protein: CAWSPGTGATNEKLFF

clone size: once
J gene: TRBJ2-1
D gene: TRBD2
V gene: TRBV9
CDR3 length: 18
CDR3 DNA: TGTGCCAGCAGCCTCCCCCTTACTAGCGGGAGGGTTCACGGTGAGCAGTTCTTC
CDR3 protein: CASSLPLTSGRVHGEQFF

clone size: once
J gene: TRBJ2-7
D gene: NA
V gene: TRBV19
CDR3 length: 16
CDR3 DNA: TGTGCCAGTTCCCACTTAAATCCTCCAGGATCCTACGAGCAGTACTTC
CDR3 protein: CASSHLNPPGSYEQYF

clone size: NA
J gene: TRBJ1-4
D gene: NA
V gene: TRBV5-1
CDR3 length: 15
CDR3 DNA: TGCGCCAGCAGCTTGGGGAACACCGCGGATGAAAAACTGTTTTTT
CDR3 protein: CASSLGNTADEKLFF

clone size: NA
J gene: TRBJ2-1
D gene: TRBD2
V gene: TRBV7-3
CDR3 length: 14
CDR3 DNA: TGTGCCAGCAGCTTAGCGGGGGTGTACAATGAGCAGTTCTTC
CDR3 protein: CASSLAGVYNEQFF

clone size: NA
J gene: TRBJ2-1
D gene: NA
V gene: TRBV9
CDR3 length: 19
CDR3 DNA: TGTGCCAGCAGCGTGCGGGCGGATTTTCTCGGGACCACTTACAATGAGCAGTTCTTC
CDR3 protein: CASSVRADFLGTTYNEQFF

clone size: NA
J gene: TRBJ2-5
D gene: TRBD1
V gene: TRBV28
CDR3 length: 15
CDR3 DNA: TGTGCCAGCAGTTTGACAGGGGGCGTCCGAGAGACCCAGTACTTC
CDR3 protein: CASSLTGGVRETQYF

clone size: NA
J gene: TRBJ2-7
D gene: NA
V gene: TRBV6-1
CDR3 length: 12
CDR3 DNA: TGTGCCAGCAGTCCCGGGCCTTCCAGAAAGGACTTC
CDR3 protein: CASSPGPSRKDF

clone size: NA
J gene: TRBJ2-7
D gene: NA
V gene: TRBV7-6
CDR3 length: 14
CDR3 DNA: TGTGCCAGCAGCTTAGGGCAACGGGGGTCCCTTCAGTACTTC
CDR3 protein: CASSLGQRGSLQYF

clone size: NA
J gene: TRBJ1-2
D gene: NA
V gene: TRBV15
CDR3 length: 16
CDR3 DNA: TGTGCCACCAGCGGGTTGGGGGGCGCCCTCCTAAGGGGCTACACCTTC
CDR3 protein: CATSGLGGALLRGYTF

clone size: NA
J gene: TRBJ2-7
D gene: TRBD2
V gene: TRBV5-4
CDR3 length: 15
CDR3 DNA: TGTGCCAGCAGCTTGTCCGGGAGGGCCCCCTACGAGCAGTACTTC
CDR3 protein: CASSLSGRAPYEQYF

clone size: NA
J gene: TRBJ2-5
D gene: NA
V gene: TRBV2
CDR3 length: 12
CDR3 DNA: TGTGCCAGCAGTCCCTACCAAGAGACCCAGTACTTC
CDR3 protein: CASSPYQETQYF

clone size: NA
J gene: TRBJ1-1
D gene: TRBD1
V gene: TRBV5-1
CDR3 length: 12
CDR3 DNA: TGCGCCAGCAGCTTTCCGGGACAGGAAGCTTTCTTT
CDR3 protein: CASSFPGQEAFF

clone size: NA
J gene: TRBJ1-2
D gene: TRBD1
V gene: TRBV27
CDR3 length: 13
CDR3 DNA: TGTGCCAGCAGTCCAGAACAGGGGGCGGGCTACACCTTC
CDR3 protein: CASSPEQGAGYTF

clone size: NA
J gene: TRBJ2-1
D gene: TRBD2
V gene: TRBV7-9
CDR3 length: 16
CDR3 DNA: TGTGCCAGCAGCCCCCGGGGGGGATCTCGGTACAATGAGCAGTTCTTC
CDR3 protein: CASSPRGGSRYNEQFF

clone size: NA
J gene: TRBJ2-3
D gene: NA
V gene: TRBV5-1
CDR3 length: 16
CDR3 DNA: TGCGCCAGCAGCCTGGAAGCCAGAAGGAGCACAGATACGCAGTATTTT
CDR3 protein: CASSLEARRSTDTQYF

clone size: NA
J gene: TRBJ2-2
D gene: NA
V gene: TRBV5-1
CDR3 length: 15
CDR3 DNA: TGCGCCAGCAGCTTCCCAGCGGGGAACACCGGGGAGCTGTTTTTT
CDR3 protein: CASSFPAGNTGELFF

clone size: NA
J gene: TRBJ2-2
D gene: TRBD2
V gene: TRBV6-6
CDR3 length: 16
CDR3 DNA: TGTGCCAGCATCTACGGGGTAGCGGGAGACACCGGGGAGCTGTTTTTT
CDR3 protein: CASIYGVAGDTGELFF

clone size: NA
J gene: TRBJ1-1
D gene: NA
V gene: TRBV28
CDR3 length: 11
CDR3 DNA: TGTGCCAGCAGTACGGGGGTTGGGGCTTTCTTT
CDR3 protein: CASSTGVGAFF

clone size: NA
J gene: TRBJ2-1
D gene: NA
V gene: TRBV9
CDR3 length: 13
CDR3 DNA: TGTGCCAGCAGCGTAGGGAGTGGGAATGAGCAGTTCTTC
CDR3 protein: CASSVGSGNEQFF

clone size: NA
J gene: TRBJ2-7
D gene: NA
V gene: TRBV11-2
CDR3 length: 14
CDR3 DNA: TGTGCCAGCAGCAGGAGGGGGTCTCTCTACGAGCAGTACTTC
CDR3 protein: CASSRRGSLYEQYF

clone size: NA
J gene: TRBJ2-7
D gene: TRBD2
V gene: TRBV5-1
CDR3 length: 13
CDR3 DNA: TGCGCCAGCGGACTAGCGGGGACCTACGAGCAGTACTTC
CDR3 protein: CASGLAGTYEQYF

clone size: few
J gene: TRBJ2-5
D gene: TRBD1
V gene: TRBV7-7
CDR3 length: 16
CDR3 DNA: TGTGCCAGCAGCTTCACACACAGGGGTGGAATCGAGACCCAGTACTTC
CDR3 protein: CASSFTHRGGIETQYF

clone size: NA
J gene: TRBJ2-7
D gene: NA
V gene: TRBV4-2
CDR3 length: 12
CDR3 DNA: TGTGCCAGCAGCCAATTGAGGGACGAGCAGTACTTC
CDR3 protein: CASSQLRDEQYF

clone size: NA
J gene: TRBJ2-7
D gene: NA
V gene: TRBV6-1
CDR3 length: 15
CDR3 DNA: TGTGCCAGCACAGCGGTCCCACTTGGCTCCTACGAGCAGTACTTC
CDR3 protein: CASTAVPLGSYEQYF